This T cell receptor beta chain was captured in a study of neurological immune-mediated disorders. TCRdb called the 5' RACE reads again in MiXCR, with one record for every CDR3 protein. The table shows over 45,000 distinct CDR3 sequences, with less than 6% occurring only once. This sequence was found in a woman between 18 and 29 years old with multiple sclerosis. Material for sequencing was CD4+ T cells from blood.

CDR3 loop: CASPPGYSSTDTQYF. The CDR3 coding sequence is TGTGCCAGCCCACCGGGGTATTCTAGCACAGATACGCAGTATTTT. V gene TRBV12-3 or TRBV12-4 combines with J gene TRBJ2-3, with D maybe TRBD2 (5 bases). Trimming removed 8 bases at V and 0 bases at J, with 15 bases between. The CDR3 covers 15 residues.